Following are 4 T cell receptor beta chains from one sample sequenced in a study of T cells after posttransplantation cyclophosphamide. Sequencing used immunoSEQ multiplex PCR; TCRdb keeps in-frame clones, though not all of them. The sample yields approximately 27,000 clones, without any singletons. Sequences were obtained from PBMCs. The origin of the receptors is a man over 45 in good health, CMV-negative, and a related stem cell transplant donor.

This clone was seen at least ten times. The V gene is TRBV5-1, the J gene TRBJ1-5; 11 bases are shared with TRBD1. The CDR3 consists of 16 residues. Germline CDR1 is SGHRS and CDR2 is YFSETQ. V lost 3 bases and J lost 1; bases outside the gene matches: 3. CDR3 loop: CASSSGTGGSNQPQHF. The CDR3 nucleotides read TGCGCCAGCAGCTCCGGGACAGGGGGGAGCAATCAGCCCCAGCATTTT. Filled out from reference TRBV5-1 and TRBJ1-5, the complete variable domain reads KAGVTQTPRYLIKTRGQQVTLSCSPISGHRSVSWYQQTPGQGLQFLFEYFSETQRNKGNFPGRFSGRQFSNSRSEMNVSTLELGDSALYLCASSSGTGGSNQPQHFGDGTRLSIL.

This clone was seen ten or more times. This chain links TRBV6-5 with TRBJ2-5; D is uncertain. The CDR3 extends over 15 amino acids. With 0 bases removed from V and 2 bases from J, the gap between germline ends came to 10 bases. CDR1 MNHEY and CDR2 SVGAGI come from the germline V gene. As DNA, the CDR3 is TGTGCCAGCAGTTACTCGAGGTTGCCGCAAGAGACCCAGTACTTC. This codes for CASSYSRLPQETQYF.

This clone has a count of ten or more. The chain joins TRBV10-3 to TRBJ1-2; 7 nucleotides line up with TRBD1. Germline loops: CDR1 ENHRY, CDR2 SYGVKD. The length of the CDR3 is 15 residues. J lost 6 bases, V lost 11 bases, and 18 bases had no gene match. The CDR3 region has the DNA TGTGCCCTTCAGATCGGACAGGTGGGAATGGATGGCTACACCTTC. It specifies CALQIGQVGMDGYTF.

This clone was counted many times. The rearrangement links TRBV29-1 to TRBJ2-1; 8 bases align to TRBD2. Germline V gene sequence: CDR1 SQVTM, CDR2 ANQGSEA. The CDR3 is 14 residues long. Trimming cost V 4 bases and J 4 bases; bases outside gene matches: 6. CDR3 sequence reads: CSVVWREVYNEQFF. Here the CDR3 DNA reads TGCAGCGTTGTGTGGCGGGAGGTATACAATGAGCAGTTCTTC.